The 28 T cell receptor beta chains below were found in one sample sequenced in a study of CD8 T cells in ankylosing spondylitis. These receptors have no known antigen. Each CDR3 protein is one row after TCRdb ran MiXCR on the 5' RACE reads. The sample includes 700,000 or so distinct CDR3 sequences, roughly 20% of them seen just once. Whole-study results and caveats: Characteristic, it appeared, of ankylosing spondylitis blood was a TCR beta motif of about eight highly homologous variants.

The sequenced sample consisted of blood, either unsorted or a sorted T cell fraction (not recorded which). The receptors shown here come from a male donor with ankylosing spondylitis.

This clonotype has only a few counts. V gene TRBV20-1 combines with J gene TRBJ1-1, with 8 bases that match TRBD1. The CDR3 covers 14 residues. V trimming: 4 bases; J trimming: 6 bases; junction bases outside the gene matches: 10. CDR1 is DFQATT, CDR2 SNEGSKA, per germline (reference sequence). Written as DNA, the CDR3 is TGCAGTGCTACTCCAGGACAGGGTGGATCTGAAGCTTTCTTT. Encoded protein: CSATPGQGGSEAFF.

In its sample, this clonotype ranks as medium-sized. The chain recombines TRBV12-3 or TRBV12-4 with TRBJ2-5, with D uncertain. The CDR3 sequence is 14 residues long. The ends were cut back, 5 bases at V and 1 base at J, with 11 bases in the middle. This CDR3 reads CASSMPSSQETQYF. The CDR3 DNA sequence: TGTGCCAGCAGTATGCCCTCGAGCCAAGAGACCCAGTACTTC.

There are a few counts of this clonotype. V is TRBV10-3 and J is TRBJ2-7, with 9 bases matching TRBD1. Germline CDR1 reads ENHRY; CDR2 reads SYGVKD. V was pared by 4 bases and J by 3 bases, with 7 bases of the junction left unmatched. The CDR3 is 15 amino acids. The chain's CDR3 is CAISGGGQGVYEQYF. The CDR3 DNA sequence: TGTGCCATCAGTGGAGGGGGACAGGGTGTCTACGAGCAGTACTTC.

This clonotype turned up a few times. In DNA, the CDR3 is TGTGCCAGCAGCCAAGTGGGCGGGAGGGCCTCCTACGAGCAGTACTTC. Translating gives CASSQVGGRASYEQYF. The genes are TRBV4-2 and TRBJ2-7; 9 bases are shared with TRBD2. From germline, CDR1 is LGHNA and CDR2 YNFKEQ. J was trimmed by 0 bases and V by 1 base; bases with no gene match: 4. The CDR3 length is 16 residues.

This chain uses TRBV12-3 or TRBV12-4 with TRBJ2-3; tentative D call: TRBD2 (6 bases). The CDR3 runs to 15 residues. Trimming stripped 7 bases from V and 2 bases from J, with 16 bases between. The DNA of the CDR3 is TGTGCCAGCACCAAGGACGGGAGCAACACAGATACGCAGTATTTT. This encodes CASTKDGSNTDTQYF.

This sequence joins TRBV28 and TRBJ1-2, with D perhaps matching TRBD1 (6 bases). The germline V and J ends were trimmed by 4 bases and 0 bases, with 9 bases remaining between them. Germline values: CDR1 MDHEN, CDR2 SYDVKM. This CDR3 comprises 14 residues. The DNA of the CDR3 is TGTGCCAGCAGTTCAGGGGCAGCTAACTATGGCTACACCTTC. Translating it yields CASSSGAANYGYTF.

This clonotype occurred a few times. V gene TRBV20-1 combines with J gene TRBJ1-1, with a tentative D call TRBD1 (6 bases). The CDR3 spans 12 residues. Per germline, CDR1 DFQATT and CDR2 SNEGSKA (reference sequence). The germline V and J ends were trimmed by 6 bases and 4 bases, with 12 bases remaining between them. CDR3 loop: CSAPTGATEAFF. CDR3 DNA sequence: TGCAGTGCCCCGACAGGTGCCACTGAAGCTTTCTTT.

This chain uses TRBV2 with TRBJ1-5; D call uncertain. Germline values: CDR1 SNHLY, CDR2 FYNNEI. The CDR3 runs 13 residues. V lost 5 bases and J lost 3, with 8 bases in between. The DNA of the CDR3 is TGTGCCAGCAGTTATGAGGTCAATCAGCCCCAGCATTTT. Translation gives CASSYEVNQPQHF.

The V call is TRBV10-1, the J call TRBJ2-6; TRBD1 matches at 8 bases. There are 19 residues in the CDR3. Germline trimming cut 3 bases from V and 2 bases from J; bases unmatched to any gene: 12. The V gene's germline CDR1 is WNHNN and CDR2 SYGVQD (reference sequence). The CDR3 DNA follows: TGCGCCAGCAGTGAATCGGGAAGTCCAGGGGGCACTGGGGCCAACGTCCTGACTTTC. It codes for CASSESGSPGGTGANVLTF.

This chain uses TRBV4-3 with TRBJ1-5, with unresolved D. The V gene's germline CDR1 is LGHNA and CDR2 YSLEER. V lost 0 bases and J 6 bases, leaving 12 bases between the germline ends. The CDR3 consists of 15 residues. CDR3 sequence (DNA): TGCGCCAGCAGCCAAGACCGGGGAGCGTTTCAGCCCCAGCATTTT. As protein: CASSQDRGAFQPQHF.

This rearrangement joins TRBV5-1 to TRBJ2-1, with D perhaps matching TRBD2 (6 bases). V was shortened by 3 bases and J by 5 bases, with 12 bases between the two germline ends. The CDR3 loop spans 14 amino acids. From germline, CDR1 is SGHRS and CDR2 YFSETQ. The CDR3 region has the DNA TGCGCCAGCAGCTGGTCGGGACTCCACAATGAGCAGTTCTTC. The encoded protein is CASSWSGLHNEQFF.

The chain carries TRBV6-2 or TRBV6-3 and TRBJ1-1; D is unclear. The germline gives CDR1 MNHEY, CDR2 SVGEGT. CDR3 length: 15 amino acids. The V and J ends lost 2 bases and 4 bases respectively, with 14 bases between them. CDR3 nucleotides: TGTGCCAGCAGTTACGGGAGGGAGGTCGGCACTGAAGCTTTCTTT. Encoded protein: CASSYGREVGTEAFF.

The CDR3 sequence: CASSSRGAGWRTEAFF. In nucleotides, the CDR3 is TGTGCCAGCAGTTCCCGAGGGGCCGGGTGGAGGACTGAAGCTTTCTTT. V usage is TRBV12-3 or TRBV12-4 and J usage is TRBJ1-1; a possible D gene is TRBD1 (5 bases). The CDR3 covers 16 residues. Trimming took 4 bases from V and 5 from J, leaving 20 bases between them.

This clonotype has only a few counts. The CDR3 reads CASSVGLEGGSPDTQYF. The CDR3 DNA reads as TGTGCCAGCAGTGTGGGGTTGGAGGGAGGGTCGCCAGATACGCAGTATTTT. The V call is TRBV2, the J call TRBJ2-3; 7 bases map to TRBD2. Per the germline V gene, CDR1 is SNHLY and CDR2 is FYNNEI. The CDR3 loop spans 17 amino acids. V shed 4 bases, J shed 4 bases, and the junction held 14 bases outside the gene matches. The whole variable domain, filled in from reference TRBV2 and TRBJ2-3, reads EPEVTQTPSHQVTQMGQEVILRCVPISNHLYFYWYRQILGQKVEFLVSFYNNEISEKSEIFDDQFSVERPDGSNFTLKIRSTKLEDSAMYFCASSVGLEGGSPDTQYFGPGTRLTVL.

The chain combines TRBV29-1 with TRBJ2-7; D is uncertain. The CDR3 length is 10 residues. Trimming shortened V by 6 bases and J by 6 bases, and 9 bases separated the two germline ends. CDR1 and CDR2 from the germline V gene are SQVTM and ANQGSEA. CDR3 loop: CSVGKGEQYF. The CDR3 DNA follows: TGCAGCGTGGGGAAGGGCGAGCAGTACTTC.

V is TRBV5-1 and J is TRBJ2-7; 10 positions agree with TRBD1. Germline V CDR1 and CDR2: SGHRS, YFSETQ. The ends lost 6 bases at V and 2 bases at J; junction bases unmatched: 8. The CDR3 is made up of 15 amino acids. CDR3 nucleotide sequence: TGCGCCAGCACCCCGACCGGACAGGGGGCCTACGAGCAGTACTTC. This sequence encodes CASTPTGQGAYEQYF.

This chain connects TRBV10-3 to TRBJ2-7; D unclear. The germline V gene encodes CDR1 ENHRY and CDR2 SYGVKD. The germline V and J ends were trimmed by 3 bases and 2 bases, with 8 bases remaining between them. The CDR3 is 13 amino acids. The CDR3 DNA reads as TGTGCCATCAGTGACTGGCGGCCCTACGAGCAGTACTTC. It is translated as CAISDWRPYEQYF.

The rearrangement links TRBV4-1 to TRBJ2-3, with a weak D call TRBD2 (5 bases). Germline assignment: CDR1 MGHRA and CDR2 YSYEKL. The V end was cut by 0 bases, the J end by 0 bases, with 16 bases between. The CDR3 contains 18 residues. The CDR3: CASSQEITLVFSTDTQYF. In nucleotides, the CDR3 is TGCGCCAGCAGCCAAGAAATAACACTAGTATTTAGCACAGATACGCAGTATTTT.

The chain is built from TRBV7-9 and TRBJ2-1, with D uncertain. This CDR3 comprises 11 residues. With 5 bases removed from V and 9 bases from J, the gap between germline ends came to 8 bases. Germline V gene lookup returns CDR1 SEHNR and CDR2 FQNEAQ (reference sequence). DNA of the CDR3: TGTGCCAGCAGCCCGCGTATTGAGCAGTTCTTC. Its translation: CASSPRIEQFF.

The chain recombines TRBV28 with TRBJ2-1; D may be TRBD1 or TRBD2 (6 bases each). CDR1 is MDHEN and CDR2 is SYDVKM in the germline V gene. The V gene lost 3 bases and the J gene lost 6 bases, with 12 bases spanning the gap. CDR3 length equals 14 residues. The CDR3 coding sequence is TGTGCCAGCAGTTTGAGGGGGGATCTCAATGAGCAGTTCTTC. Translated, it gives CASSLRGDLNEQFF. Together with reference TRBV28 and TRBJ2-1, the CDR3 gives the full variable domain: DVKVTQSSRYLVKRTGEKVFLECVQDMDHENMFWYRQDPGLGLRLIYFSYDVKMKEKGDIPEGYSVSREKKERFSLILESASTNQTSMYLCASSLRGDLNEQFFGPGTRLTVL.

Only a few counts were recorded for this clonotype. The CDR3 bases are TGCAGTGCCAGGGCAGGGGCCGAAAAACTGTTTTTT. Translated: CSARAGAEKLFF. The chain couples TRBV20-1 to TRBJ1-4, with D perhaps TRBD1 (6 bases). V lost 6 bases to trimming and J lost 8 bases, with 13 bases between them. The CDR3 has 12 amino acids. Germline lookup yields CDR1 DFQATT and CDR2 SNEGSKA (reference sequence).

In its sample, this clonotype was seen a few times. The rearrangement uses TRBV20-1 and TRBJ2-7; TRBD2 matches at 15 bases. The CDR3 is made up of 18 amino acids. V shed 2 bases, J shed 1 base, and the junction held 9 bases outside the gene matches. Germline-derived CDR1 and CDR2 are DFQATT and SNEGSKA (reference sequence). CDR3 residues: CSARPSGLAGGSSYEQYF. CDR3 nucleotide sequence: TGCAGTGCTAGACCCTCGGGACTAGCGGGAGGATCATCCTACGAGCAGTACTTC.

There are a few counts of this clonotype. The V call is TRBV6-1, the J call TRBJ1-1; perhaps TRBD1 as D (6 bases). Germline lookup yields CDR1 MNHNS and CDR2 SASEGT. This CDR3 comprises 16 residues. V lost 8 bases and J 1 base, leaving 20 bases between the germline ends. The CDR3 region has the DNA TGTGCCAGCGGATTAACACAGGGAAGGGAGAACACTGAAGCTTTCTTT. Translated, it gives CASGLTQGRENTEAFF.

The CDR3 here is CASSQVGLGNQPQHF. CDR3 in DNA: TGCGCCAGCAGCCAAGTGGGACTGGGCAATCAGCCCCAGCATTTT. V is TRBV4-1 and J is TRBJ1-5; tentative D call: TRBD1 (5 bases). Trimming removed 1 base from V and 2 bases from J, with 9 bases in between. CDR3 size: 15 residues. The germline V gene has CDR1 MGHRA and CDR2 YSYEKL.

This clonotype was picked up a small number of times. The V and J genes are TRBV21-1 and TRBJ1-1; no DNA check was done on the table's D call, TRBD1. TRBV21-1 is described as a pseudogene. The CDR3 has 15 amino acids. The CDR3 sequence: CASSARGVPGTEAFF. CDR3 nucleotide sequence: TGTGCCAGCAGCGCAAGGGGTGTCCCCGGCACTGAAGCTTTCTTT.

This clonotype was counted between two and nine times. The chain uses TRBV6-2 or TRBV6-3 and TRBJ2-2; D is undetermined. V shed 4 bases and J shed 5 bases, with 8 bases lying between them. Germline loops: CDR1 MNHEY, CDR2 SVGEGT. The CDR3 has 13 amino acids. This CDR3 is CASSSTATGELFF. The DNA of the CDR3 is TGTGCCAGCAGTTCTACCGCGACCGGGGAGCTGTTTTTT.

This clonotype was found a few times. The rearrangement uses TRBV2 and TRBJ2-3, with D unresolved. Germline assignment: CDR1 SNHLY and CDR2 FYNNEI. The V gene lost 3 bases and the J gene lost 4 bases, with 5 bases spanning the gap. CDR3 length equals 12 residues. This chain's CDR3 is CASSDPADTQYF. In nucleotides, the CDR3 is TGTGCCAGCAGTGACCCAGCAGATACGCAGTATTTT. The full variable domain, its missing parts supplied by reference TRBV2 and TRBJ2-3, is EPEVTQTPSHQVTQMGQEVILRCVPISNHLYFYWYRQILGQKVEFLVSFYNNEISEKSEIFDDQFSVERPDGSNFTLKIRSTKLEDSAMYFCASSDPADTQYFGPGTRLTVL.

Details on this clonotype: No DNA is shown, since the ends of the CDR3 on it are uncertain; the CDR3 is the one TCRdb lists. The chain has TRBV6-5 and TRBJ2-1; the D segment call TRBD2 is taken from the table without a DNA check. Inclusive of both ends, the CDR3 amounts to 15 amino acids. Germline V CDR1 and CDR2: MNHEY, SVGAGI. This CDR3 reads CASTSGRLSYNEQFF.